The TCR beta chain under discussion was sequenced for a study of shared T cell receptors in the human thymus. This CDR3 is built from 13 residues. Germline V lookup: CDR1 SGHTA, CDR2 FQGNSA. Comment on this clone: One junction end disagrees with the germline gene, perhaps due to a read error.

The repertoire was sequenced with immunoSEQ multiplex PCR; TCRdb's copy has only in-frame clones and lacks some. Seen here are just under 550,000 clones, around three quarters observed once, and the top ten hold about 0.013%. These data were also filed under a second study, of human thymus T cells. Per that paper: The donors were infants in Finland with congenital heart defects, otherwise immunologically healthy. Thymus tissue for the work was resected from patients undergoing corrective heart surgery. What related research reported was that thymic repertoires overlapped highly among unrelated individuals.

The chain recombines TRBV7-2 with TRBJ2-7; TRBD1 matches 9 bases. Specimen: thymocytes. This TCR came from a boy under two years old with a congenital heart defect. The CDR3 region has the DNA TGTGCCAGCAGCTGTCGCCGGGACAGGGCGTCTAACTTC. Translated: CASSCRRDRASNF.